Below are 8 T cell receptor beta chains sequenced from a single sample in a study of T cells after posttransplantation cyclophosphamide. Clones were read by immunoSEQ multiplex PCR, and TCRdb kept only the in-frame ones, dropping some. The table records some 66,000 clones, just under 95% of them present only once. Sequencing was done on a sample of PBMCs. Receptors originate from a woman aged 25 to 39 in good health and a related stem cell transplant donor.

The chain links TRBV7-2 to TRBJ2-1; TRBD2 aligns across 12 bases. The CDR3 runs to 15 residues. Germline CDR1 reads SGHTA; CDR2 reads FQGNSA. With V trimmed by 5 bases and J by 7 bases, 6 bases remained unmatched. CDR3 bases: TGTGCCAGCAGCCAGGCTAGCGGGGGGGCAAATGAGCAGTTCTTC. Residues: CASSQASGGANEQFF.

This chain connects TRBV6-5 to TRBJ1-1, with unresolved D. Germline CDR1 is MNHEY and CDR2 is SVGAGI. This CDR3 comprises 14 residues. V was shortened by 2 bases and J by 4 bases, with 11 bases between the two germline ends. The CDR3 sequence: CASSYGPVGTEAFF. CDR3 coding DNA: TGTGCCAGCAGTTACGGCCCAGTCGGCACTGAAGCTTTCTTT.

The V call is TRBV7-3, the J call TRBJ2-7; TRBD1 aligns across 9 bases. V was pared by 2 bases and J by 0 bases, with 8 bases of the junction left unmatched. The CDR3 is made up of 17 amino acids. Per germline, CDR1 SGHTA and CDR2 FQGTGA. The CDR3 nucleotides read TGTGCCAGCAGCTTAGAGGCCGGACAGGGGCGCTCCTACGAGCAGTACTTC. It is translated as CASSLEAGQGRSYEQYF.

V is TRBV5-6 and J is TRBJ2-7, with 8 bases identical to TRBD2. With 4 bases clipped from V and 1 base from J, the junction kept 13 bases outside the gene matches. Per germline, CDR1 SGHDT and CDR2 YYEEEE. This CDR3 has 17 amino acids. CDR3 DNA: TGTGCCAGCAGCCCGCTCCGTCGGGGGGGTATTTCCTACGAGCAGTACTTC. Translating it yields CASSPLRRGGISYEQYF.

This clone was seen a few times. The genes are TRBV6-1 and TRBJ1-3; tentative D call: TRBD1 (6 bases). Trimming pared 5 bases from V and 2 bases from J, leaving 7 bases between. Germline values: CDR1 MNHNS, CDR2 SASEGT. This CDR3 has 13 amino acids. The CDR3 loop reads CASSRGAGNTIYF. DNA for the CDR3: TGTGCCAGCAGTAGGGGGGCTGGAAACACCATATATTTT.

This clone was seen once. The rearrangement joins TRBV5-1 to TRBJ1-1; D call uncertain. From germline, CDR1 is SGHRS and CDR2 YFSETQ. This CDR3 comprises 14 residues. Trimming stripped 4 bases from V and 1 base from J, with 11 bases between. The CDR3 protein is CASSPGRGNTEAFF. The CDR3 DNA sequence: TGCGCCAGCAGCCCCGGTCGGGGGAACACTGAAGCTTTCTTT.

The rearrangement uses TRBV7-9 and TRBJ2-5; 7 nucleotides line up with TRBD1. CDR3 length equals 14 residues. Germline V lookup: CDR1 SEHNR, CDR2 FQNEAQ (reference sequence). Trimming removed 2 bases from V and 4 bases from J; junction bases left unmatched: 4. CDR3 loop: CASSLLAGGETQYF. In DNA, the CDR3 is TGTGCCAGCAGCTTATTAGCAGGGGGAGAGACCCAGTACTTC. Based on the CDR3 plus reference TRBV7-9 and TRBJ2-5, the full variable domain is DTGVSQNPRHKITKRGQNVTFRCDPISEHNRLYWYRQTLGQGPEFLTYFQNEAQLEKSRLLSDRFSAERPKGSFSTLEIQRTEQGDSAMYLCASSLLAGGETQYFGPGTRLLVL.

The J gene is TRBJ2-5, the V gene TRBV10-2; 13 nucleotides agree with TRBD2. The DNA end lines up better with TRBJ2-7; the J call may be wrong. CDR1 and CDR2 from the germline V gene are WSHSY and SAAADI. The CDR3 length is 16 residues. This CDR3 reads CASSDRTSGGSYEQYF. The CDR3 DNA follows: TGCGCCAGCAGTGATCGGACTAGCGGGGGCTCTTACGAGCAGTACTTC.